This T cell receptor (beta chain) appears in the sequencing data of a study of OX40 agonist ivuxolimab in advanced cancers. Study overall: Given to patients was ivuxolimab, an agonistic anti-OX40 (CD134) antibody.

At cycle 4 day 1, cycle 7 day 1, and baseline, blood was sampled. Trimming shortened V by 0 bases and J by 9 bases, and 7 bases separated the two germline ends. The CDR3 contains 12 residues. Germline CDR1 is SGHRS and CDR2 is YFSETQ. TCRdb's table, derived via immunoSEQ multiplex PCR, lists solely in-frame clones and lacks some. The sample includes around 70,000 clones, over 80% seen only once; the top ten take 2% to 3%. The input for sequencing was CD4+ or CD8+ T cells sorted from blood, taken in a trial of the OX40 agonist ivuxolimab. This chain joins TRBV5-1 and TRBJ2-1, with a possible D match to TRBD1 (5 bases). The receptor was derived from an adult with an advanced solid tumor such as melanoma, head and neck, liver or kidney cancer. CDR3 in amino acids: CASSLEGFEQFF. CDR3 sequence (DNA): TGCGCCAGCAGCTTGGAGGGGTTTGAGCAGTTCTTC.